Listed below are T cell receptor beta chains from one sample, sequenced in a study of beta chain features in type 1 diabetes. The table came from immunoSEQ multiplex PCR; TCRdb's copy has only in-frame clones and leaves some out. The table shows approximately 100,000 clones, with roughly 28% occurring only once. Material for sequencing was central memory CD4+ T cells from blood. Source of these receptors: a woman younger than 30 with type 1 diabetes. Each CDR3 is given with its conserved first and last residue. The order of the fields is clone size, V gene, CDR3 protein. A row's size may be missing; if present it is once, few, many or a size class.

- TRBV5-8 CASSKLAGGPRETQYF
- TRBV7-2 CASSFGQGGRTNEKLFF
- TRBV27 CASSLVLAGAGEQYF
few TRBV15 CATQTGFAEETQYF
many TRBV6-1 CASGAGGTDTQYF
few TRBV27 CASSQGWRAYQETQYF
few TRBV18 CASSPPRATTGTEAFF
- TRBV4-3 CASSQEGSGRAQSSYNEQFF
few TRBV6-1 CASSVDGKSYEQYF
- TRBV28 CASSLLTGNTEAFF
- TRBV5-1 CASSPGGLEQYF
- TRBV18 CASSPATGWNTGELFF
few TRBV10-3 CAISAGAGGEDTGELFF
- TRBV2 CASSEGGLAGSYEQYF
- TRBV5-1 CASSTRDWAGEQFF